The 25 T cell receptor beta chains below were found in one sample sequenced in a study of blood T cells in healthy people across ages. Primed by a sample-barcoded 5' primer and a J-beta primer mix, a second PCR proceeded for 7 to 11 cycles. TCRdb re-called the 5' RACE reads through MiXCR, storing one row per CDR3 protein. The sample lists hundreds of thousands of distinct CDR3 sequences; approximately 60% were seen once. The source material was blood. These receptors all come from a man between 40 and 49 years old in good health.

V and J are TRBV12-5 and TRBJ2-1, with 8 bases aligning to TRBD1. The CDR3 is made up of 14 amino acids. Germline CDR1 reads LGHNT; CDR2 reads FRNRAP. Germline trimming cut 5 bases from V and 12 bases from J; bases unmatched to any gene: 12. The CDR3 region is CASGPPLLTGGQFF. The CDR3 nucleotides read TGTGCTAGTGGTCCCCCCCTTCTAACAGGGGGGCAGTTCTTC.

This clonotype was picked up many times. The CDR3 bases are TGCGCCAGCAGCCAAGGGACAGGGGGTACCTACGAGCAGTACTTC. Its protein is CASSQGTGGTYEQYF. The chain recombines TRBV4-3 with TRBJ2-7, with 10 bases matching TRBD1. The CDR3 runs 15 residues. CDR1 is LGHNA and CDR2 is YSLEER in the germline V gene. The ends lost 1 base at V and 2 bases at J; junction bases unmatched: 2.

Points on this clonotype: The junction does not match germline at one end; this may be a read error. The chain carries TRBV5-1 and TRBJ2-4; D possibly uses TRBD1 or TRBD2 (7 bases each). Germline CDR1 is SGHRS and CDR2 is YFSETQ. The CDR3 covers 15 residues. The CDR3 region is CASSLGQERENVQYF. CDR3 coding DNA: TGCGCCAGCAGCCTTGGACAGGAGCGGGAAAACGTTCAGTACTTC.

In its sample, this clonotype was seen a few times. This sequence joins TRBV5-1 and TRBJ2-3; D unclear. This CDR3 spans 13 amino acids. With 5 bases removed from V and 4 bases from J, the gap between germline ends came to 11 bases. The V gene's germline CDR1 is SGHRS and CDR2 YFSETQ. The CDR3 region is CASSPRPPDTQYF. CDR3 DNA sequence: TGCGCCAGCAGTCCTAGACCCCCAGATACGCAGTATTTT.

The table lists this clonotype with a count of one. The rearrangement uses TRBV11-2 and TRBJ1-1, with D hard to call. The CDR3 covers 13 residues. V was trimmed by 0 bases and J by 5 bases, leaving 7 bases between them. The V gene's germline CDR1 is SGHAT and CDR2 FQNNGV. CDR3 DNA: TGTGCCAGCAGCTTAGAACATGGGACTGAAGCTTTCTTT. It translates to CASSLEHGTEAFF.

This clonotype appeared a few times. J is TRBJ1-2 and V is TRBV18; weak D call: TRBD1 (5 bases). CDR3 length equals 16 residues. The V gene lost 0 bases and the J gene lost 0 bases, with 11 bases spanning the gap. Germline V lookup: CDR1 KGHSH, CDR2 LQKENI. The CDR3 loop is CASSPPATEPNYGYTF. In DNA form, the CDR3 reads TGTGCCAGCTCACCACCGGCGACAGAGCCTAACTATGGCTACACCTTC. Based on the CDR3 plus reference TRBV18 and TRBJ1-2, the full variable domain is NAGVMQNPRHLVRRRGQEARLRCSPMKGHSHVYWYRQLPEEGLKFMVYLQKENIIDESGMPKERFSAEFPKEGPSILRIQQVVRGDSAAYFCASSPPATEPNYGYTFGSGTRLTVV.

The chain couples TRBV28 to TRBJ2-1; 9 bases agree with TRBD1. V trimming: 10 bases; J trimming: 9 bases; junction bases outside the gene matches: 10. CDR3 length equals 13 residues. Per the germline V gene, CDR1 is MDHEN and CDR2 is SYDVKM. The DNA for the CDR3 is TGTGCCACGGGAGAACAGGGGGCGCGTGAGCAGTTCTTC. It translates to CATGEQGAREQFF. The variable domain in full, completed from reference TRBV28 and TRBJ2-1, reads DVKVTQSSRYLVKRTGEKVFLECVQDMDHENMFWYRQDPGLGLRLIYFSYDVKMKEKGDIPEGYSVSREKKERFSLILESASTNQTSMYLCATGEQGAREQFFGPGTRLTVL.

This clonotype was recorded a few times. V gene TRBV6-1 combines with J gene TRBJ2-7; D is ambiguous. The CDR3 spans 11 residues. The germline CDR1 and CDR2 sequences are MNHNS and SASEGT. Trimming took off 3 bases at V and 6 bases at J, with 6 bases between the two ends. CDR3 sequence reads: CASSEVSEQYF. The CDR3 bases are TGTGCCAGCAGTGAGGTGAGCGAGCAGTACTTC.

Turning to this clonotype: The junction differs from germline at one of its ends, possibly a read error. The rearrangement joins TRBV15 to TRBJ2-5; perhaps TRBD1 as D (6 bases). The J call is uncertain, as TRBJ2-7 better fits the DNA end. Per germline, CDR1 LNHNV and CDR2 YYDKDF (reference sequence). The CDR3 is 14 residues long. In DNA form, the CDR3 reads TGTGCCACCGGCAGCTACAGGGAATTCTACGAGCAGTACTTC. Its translation: CATGSYREFYEQYF.

This clonotype was counted a few times. This chain joins TRBV20-1 and TRBJ2-5, with TRBD2 matching 7 bases. The CDR3 extends over 15 amino acids. Germline assignment: CDR1 DFQATT and CDR2 SNEGSKA (reference sequence). V dropped 2 bases and J dropped 2; count of bases not matched to a gene: 8. For the CDR3, the DNA is TGCAGTGCTAGAAAAGCGGGGCTACTTCAAGAGACCCAGTACTTC. Protein product: CSARKAGLLQETQYF.

This clonotype was counted only a few times. The chain links TRBV18 to TRBJ2-5; 9 bases agree with TRBD1. V gave up 5 bases and J gave up 6 bases; unmatched junction bases: 13. The CDR3 loop spans 16 amino acids. Germline loops: CDR1 KGHSH, CDR2 LQKENI. CDR3 in DNA: TGTGCCAGCTCAACAGACCGGGACAGGGACAAAAAGACCCAGTACTTC. It specifies CASSTDRDRDKKTQYF.

This clonotype was detected only once. This chain joins TRBV6-4 and TRBJ2-7, with TRBD1 matching over 12 bases. The CDR3 runs 19 residues. Germline-derived CDR1 and CDR2 are MRHNA and SNTAGT. V trimming: 0 bases; J trimming: 1 base; junction bases outside the gene matches: 10. CDR3 nucleotide sequence: TGTGCCAGCAGTGACTCGGGACAGGGGGCGAATAACCGTTCCTACGAGCAGTACTTC. This encodes CASSDSGQGANNRSYEQYF.

This clonotype has only a few counts. The CDR3 region is CASSKGGQADTQYF. The DNA for the CDR3 is TGTGCCAGTAGTAAGGGGGGCCAGGCAGATACGCAGTATTTT. This chain uses TRBV19 with TRBJ2-3; the D gene could be TRBD1 or TRBD2 (6 bases each). The CDR3 is 14 residues long. The germline V gene has CDR1 LNHDA and CDR2 SQIVND (reference sequence). The V gene lost 4 bases and the J gene lost 4 bases, with 12 bases spanning the gap. The complete variable domain, with remaining parts taken from reference TRBV19 and TRBJ2-3, reads DGGITQSPKYLFRKEGQNVTLSCEQNLNHDAMYWYRQDPGQGLRLIYYSQIVNDFQKGDIAEGYSVSREKKESFPLTVTSAQKNPTAFYLCASSKGGQADTQYFGPGTRLTVL.

The J gene is TRBJ2-4, the V gene TRBV7-9, with 9 bases lining up with TRBD2. V lost 0 bases to trimming and J lost 7 bases; unmatched junction nucleotides: 13. Germline CDR1 reads SEHNR; CDR2 reads FQNEAQ (reference sequence). The CDR3 contains 18 residues. The CDR3 protein is CASSLATGGRADVNIQYF. The CDR3 region has the DNA TGTGCCAGCAGCTTAGCGACTGGCGGGAGGGCCGATGTGAACATTCAGTACTTC.

This clonotype was recorded a few times. The CDR3 loop reads CASQQVSSYNEQFF. CDR3 coding DNA: TGTGCCAGCCAACAGGTGAGCTCCTACAATGAGCAGTTCTTC. The chain employs TRBV6-2 or TRBV6-3 and TRBJ2-1; perhaps TRBD1 as D (5 bases). The CDR3 consists of 14 residues. V lost 8 bases and J lost 0, with 11 bases in between. Germline loops: CDR1 MNHEY, CDR2 SVGEGT.

The chain couples TRBV5-1 to TRBJ1-1; TRBD1 might be the D (6 bases). Germline assignment: CDR1 SGHRS and CDR2 YFSETQ. Trimming stripped 3 bases from V and 3 bases from J, with 12 bases between. The CDR3 length is 14 residues. The CDR3 sequence: CASSSSSGDTEAFF. The CDR3 bases are TGCGCCAGCAGCTCCTCCTCAGGGGACACTGAAGCTTTCTTT.

The chain combines TRBV6-2 or TRBV6-3 with TRBJ2-7, with D tentatively TRBD2 (6 bases). V lost 6 bases to trimming and J lost 4 bases, with 16 bases between them. The CDR3 has 14 residues. The germline V gene has CDR1 MNHEY and CDR2 SVGEGT. The CDR3 sequence is CASSREGGSYEQYF. Here the CDR3 DNA reads TGTGCCAGCAGCCGCGAGGGAGGCTCGTACGAGCAGTACTTC.

This clonotype was observed a single time. Written as DNA, the CDR3 is TGCAGTGCTAGAGACCCGACAGGCTACACTGAAGCTTTCTTT. This codes for CSARDPTGYTEAFF. The chain combines TRBV20-1 with TRBJ1-1; weak D call: TRBD1 (6 bases). CDR3 size: 14 residues. Germline V gives CDR1 DFQATT, CDR2 SNEGSKA (reference sequence). The V and J ends lost 0 bases and 3 bases respectively, with 11 bases between them.

The rearrangement joins TRBV30 to TRBJ1-4; no reliable D call. Trimming left V 4 bases short and J 4 bases short, with 13 bases between. This CDR3 contains 14 residues. Germline V gene lookup returns CDR1 GTSNPN and CDR2 SVGIG (reference sequence). Here the CDR3 reads CAWTLEEYNEKLFF. As DNA, the CDR3 is TGTGCCTGGACCCTAGAAGAATATAATGAAAAACTGTTTTTT.

J is TRBJ1-4 and V is TRBV2; TRBD1 aligns across 8 bases. The junction had 10 bases not matched to a gene; V was cut back by 6 bases and J by 7 bases. Germline V gives CDR1 SNHLY, CDR2 FYNNEI. There are 15 residues in the CDR3. Written as DNA, the CDR3 is TGTGCCAGCAGCTTCGACAGGGGAGGTGGTGAAAAACTGTTTTTT. It encodes CASSFDRGGGEKLFF.

This clonotype was observed a handful of times. V usage is TRBV10-3 and J usage is TRBJ1-1, with D uncertain. Germline V gene data show CDR1 as ENHRY and CDR2 as SYGVKD. Trimming left V 6 bases short and J 1 base short, with 12 bases between. This CDR3 is built from 14 residues. The CDR3 nucleotides are TGTGCCATCAGCAGACAATCCGGGAACACTGAAGCTTTCTTT. This codes for CAISRQSGNTEAFF.

CDR3 residues: CAREGLQYNEQFF. In DNA, the CDR3 is TGTGCCAGAGAGGGACTCCAGTACAATGAGCAGTTCTTC. The chain carries TRBV28 and TRBJ2-1; TRBD2 might be the D (6 bases). The germline CDR1 and CDR2 sequences are MDHEN and SYDVKM. The CDR3 contains 13 residues. Trimming removed 9 bases from V and 4 bases from J, with 13 bases in between. The whole variable domain, filled in from reference TRBV28 and TRBJ2-1, reads DVKVTQSSRYLVKRTGEKVFLECVQDMDHENMFWYRQDPGLGLRLIYFSYDVKMKEKGDIPEGYSVSREKKERFSLILESASTNQTSMYLCAREGLQYNEQFFGPGTRLTVL.

V and J are TRBV20-1 and TRBJ1-1; D remains ambiguous. Deletions cut 0 bases from V and 2 bases from J, with 10 bases between. Germline V gene data show CDR1 as DFQATT and CDR2 as SNEGSKA (reference sequence). The CDR3 runs to 14 residues. The CDR3, as DNA: TGCAGTGCTAGAGACCCTACGGATAACACTGAAGCTTTCTTT. It is translated as CSARDPTDNTEAFF.

The chain recombines TRBV15 with TRBJ2-7, with 8 bases aligning to TRBD2. The trim removed 5 bases at V and 4 bases at J, leaving 4 bases unmatched. Germline V CDR1 and CDR2: LNHNV, YYDKDF (reference sequence). This CDR3 is built from 13 residues. Here the CDR3 DNA reads TGTGCCACCAGCCGAGCGGGAGAGTACGAGCAGTACTTC. It specifies CATSRAGEYEQYF.

This chain joins TRBV5-1 and TRBJ2-1; 11 bases are shared with TRBD2. After removal of 0 bases from V and 10 bases from J, the junction contained 9 bases not matched to a gene. This CDR3 region has 16 residues. The germline gives CDR1 SGHRS, CDR2 YFSETQ. The CDR3 bases are TGCGCCAGCAGCTTGGGGCCGGGGGGACTAGCGGACGAGCAGTTCTTC. This encodes CASSLGPGGLADEQFF.